This TCR beta chain stems from a study of T cells after yellow fever vaccination. On the study more broadly: Preparing low-cell-number fractions relied on SMART-Seq v4 Ultra Low Input. Whole-study results and caveats: A large majority of primary-vaccination clones showed up again after the booster (around 96% CD4, 75% to 90% CD8). Peaking faster, on day 5 versus 15, the secondary response was nonetheless weaker.

5'RACE template switching produced TCR cDNA carrying a universal primer site and UMIs. TCRdb ran MiXCR on the 5' RACE reads and lists one entry per CDR3 protein. This sample yields over 150,000 distinct CDR3 sequences, of which roughly 6.4% are seen a single time; nearly 3% belongs to the top ten. The V gene lost 3 bases and the J gene lost 5 bases, with 7 bases spanning the gap. CDR3 length: 13 residues. This clonotype was seen only a few times. The antigen remains unidentified. The TCR was taken from a man aged 18 to 30 who received the YFV17D yellow fever vaccine. Here the sequenced sample was CD4+ T cells sorted from PBMCs, taken on the day of the first yellow fever vaccination. This chain joins TRBV12-3 or TRBV12-4 and TRBJ2-2; no reliable D call. CDR3: CASSFLRTGELFF. The CDR3 bases are TGTGCCAGCAGTTTTCTTAGGACCGGGGAGCTGTTTTTT.